This paragraph reports one T cell receptor (beta chain). This clone's antigen is unknown. No base quality information exists; no much larger clone differs at one position. Enrolling through a virtual design, the prospective study's participants ranged in age from roughly 18 to 89 years and lived across roughly 24 United States geographic areas. Cohort assignment in the prospective study relied on participant-reported clinical history from a screening survey and a study questionnaire. For ImmuneRACE Cohort 3, a participant was defined as recovered based on two consecutive negative NP/OP PCR tests, clearance by a healthcare professional, or resolution of symptoms. In the prospective study, mobile phlebotomists collected whole blood, serum and a nasopharyngeal or oropharyngeal swab from each participant. Prospective study participants could optionally give additional blood draws and questionnaires over an approximately 2-month period. Before DNA extraction, blood samples from the prospective study were shipped at room temperature or frozen.

This entry is derived from a study of blood T cell repertoires in COVID-19 (dated by TCRdb to 2018 to 2021). Regarding the complete study: The collaborator samples originated in the United States, Italy and Spain and spanned the acute and convalescent phases of COVID-19. A freely available public database, intended as a resource for researchers studying the immune response to SARS-CoV-2, is where the repertoires were released. Samples came from the ongoing ImmuneRACE study (first 160 participants) plus 1,254 subjects from 6 global collaborators. Sample metadata almost always included a de-identified subject ID, COVID-19 status, age in years and sex. HLA class I and class II types, where available, came from metadata supplied by the sample provider rather than from assay-based typing. The prospective study material was composed of cDNA or gDNA derived from T cells, B-cell-depleted T cells, or PBMCs. Subjects who had been exposed to COVID-19, were actively infected with it, or had recovered from it provided the deeply sampled blood TCRbeta repertoires that made up the dataset. The research as a whole found: The quantity of clinical and demographic metadata differed by source and by participant and was supplied without curation.

Including cysteine and phenylalanine, the CDR3 has 19 amino acids. Only the CDR3 region is kept as DNA, spanning 57 bases read in frame from base 1. The germline V gene supplies CDR1 SGHVS and CDR2 FQNEAQ. The germline V and J ends show losses of 1 base and 5 bases respectively, and no gene match explains 12 bases of the junction. The immunoSEQ Assay, a bias-controlled multiplex PCR, was used to amplify TCRbeta CDR3 regions from genomic DNA. On the study's bioinformatics: Nucleated cell counts per sample were estimated from amplification of reference gene primers within the assay. To quantify the absolute abundance of each unique TCRbeta CDR3 rearrangement, sequence reads were collapsed and filtered. For each sample, productive Simpson clonality was calculated as the square root of Simpson's diversity index across productive rearrangements. TCRdb provides this immuneACCESS table in a form limited to in-frame rearrangements. Some clones are lacking; in checked studies, under half of them reflect an unresolved V gene, and why the rest are absent is not known. D and trimming were read from the DNA, whereas the V and J calls and clone size are those reported in that table. In all, the sample holds roughly 150,000 clones, and over 80% of those were seen once. Clones ranked in the top ten supply roughly 6.2% of the sample.

The clonotype originates from a woman aged 40 to 55 who had recovered from COVID-19. The chain couples TRBV7-8 to TRBJ2-1, with TRBD2 matching 12 junction bases. The sample consisted of PBMCs or T cells enriched from blood (not recorded which). The DNA sequence follows: TGTGCCAGCAGCTTAGACTCCCGACTAGCGGGAGCTGTCGACAATGAGCAGTTCTTC. The resulting protein is CASSLDSRLAGAVDNEQFF.